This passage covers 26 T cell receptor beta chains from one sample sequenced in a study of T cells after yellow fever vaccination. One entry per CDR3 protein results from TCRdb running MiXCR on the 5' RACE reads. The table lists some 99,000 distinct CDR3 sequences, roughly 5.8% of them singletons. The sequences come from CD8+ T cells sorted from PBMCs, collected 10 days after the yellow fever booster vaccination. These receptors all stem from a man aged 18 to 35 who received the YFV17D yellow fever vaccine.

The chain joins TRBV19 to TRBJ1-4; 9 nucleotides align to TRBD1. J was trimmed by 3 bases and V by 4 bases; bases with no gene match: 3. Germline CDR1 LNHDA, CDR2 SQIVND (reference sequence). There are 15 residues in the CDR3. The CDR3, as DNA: TGTGCCAGTAGTACAACAGGGGGCTCTAATGAAAAACTGTTTTTT. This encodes CASSTTGGSNEKLFF.

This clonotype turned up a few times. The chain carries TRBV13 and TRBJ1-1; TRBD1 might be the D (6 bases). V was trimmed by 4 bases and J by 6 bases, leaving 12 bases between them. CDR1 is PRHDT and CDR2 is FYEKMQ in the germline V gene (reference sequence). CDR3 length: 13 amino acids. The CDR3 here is CASSSTGMAEAFF. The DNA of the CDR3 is TGTGCCAGCAGCTCAACAGGGATGGCTGAAGCTTTCTTT. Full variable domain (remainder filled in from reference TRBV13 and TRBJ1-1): AAGVIQSPRHLIKEKRETATLKCYPIPRHDTVYWYQQGPGQDPQFLISFYEKMQSDKGSIPDRFSAQQFSDYHSELNMSSLELGDSALYFCASSSTGMAEAFFGQGTRLTVV.

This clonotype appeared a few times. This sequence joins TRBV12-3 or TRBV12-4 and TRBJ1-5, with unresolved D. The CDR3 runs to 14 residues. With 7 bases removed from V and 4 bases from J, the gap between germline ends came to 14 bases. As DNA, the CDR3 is TGTGCCAGCACCTCATCCGGGCTGAATCAGCCCCAGCATTTT. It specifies CASTSSGLNQPQHF.

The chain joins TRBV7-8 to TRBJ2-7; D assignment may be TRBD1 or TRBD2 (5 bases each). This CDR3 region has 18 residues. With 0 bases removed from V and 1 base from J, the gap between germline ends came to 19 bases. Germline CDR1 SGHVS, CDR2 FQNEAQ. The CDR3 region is CASSLAGRAVPGSYEQYV. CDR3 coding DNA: TGTGCCAGCAGCTTAGCGGGGCGGGCAGTCCCAGGATCCTACGAGCAGTACGTC.

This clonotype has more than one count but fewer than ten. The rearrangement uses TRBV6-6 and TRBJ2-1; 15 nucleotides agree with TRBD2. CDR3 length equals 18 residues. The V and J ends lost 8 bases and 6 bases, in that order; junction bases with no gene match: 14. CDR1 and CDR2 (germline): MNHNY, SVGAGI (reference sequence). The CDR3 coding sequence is TGTGCCAGCTGGGGACCGGGGACTAGCGGGGGGAGGGTCAATGAGCAGTTCTTC. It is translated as CASWGPGTSGGRVNEQFF.

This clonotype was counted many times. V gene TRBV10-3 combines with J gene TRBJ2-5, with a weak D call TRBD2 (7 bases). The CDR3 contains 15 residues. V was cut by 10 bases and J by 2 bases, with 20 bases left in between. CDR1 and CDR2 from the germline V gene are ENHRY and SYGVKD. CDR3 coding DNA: TGTGCCACGTCTAGGGAGGGGGGGTCACAAGAGACCCAGTACTTC. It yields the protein CATSREGGSQETQYF.

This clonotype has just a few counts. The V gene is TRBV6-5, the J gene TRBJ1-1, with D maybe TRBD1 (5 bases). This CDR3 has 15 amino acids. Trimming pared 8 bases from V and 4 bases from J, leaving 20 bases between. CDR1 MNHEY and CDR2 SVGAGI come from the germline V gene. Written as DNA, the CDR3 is TGTGCCAGCCGACGGATATCACCCGGGGGCACTGAAGCTTTCTTT. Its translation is CASRRISPGGTEAFF.

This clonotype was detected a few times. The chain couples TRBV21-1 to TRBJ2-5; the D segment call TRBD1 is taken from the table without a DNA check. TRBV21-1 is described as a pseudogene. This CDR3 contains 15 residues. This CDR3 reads CASSAHRGPQETQYF. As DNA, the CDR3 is TGTGCCAGCAGCGCCCACAGGGGACCGCAAGAGACCCAGTACTTC.

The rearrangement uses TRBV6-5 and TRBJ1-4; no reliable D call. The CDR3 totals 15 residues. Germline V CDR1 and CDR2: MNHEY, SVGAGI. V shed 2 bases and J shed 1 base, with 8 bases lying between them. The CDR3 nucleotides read TGTGCCAGCAGTTACGGGCCAGTAACTAATGAAAAACTGTTTTTT. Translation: CASSYGPVTNEKLFF.

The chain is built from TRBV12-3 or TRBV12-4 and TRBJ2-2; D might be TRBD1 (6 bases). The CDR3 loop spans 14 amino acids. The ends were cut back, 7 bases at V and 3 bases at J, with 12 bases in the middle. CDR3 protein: CASTPGHYTGELFF. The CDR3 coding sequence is TGTGCCAGCACCCCGGGACACTACACCGGGGAGCTGTTTTTT.

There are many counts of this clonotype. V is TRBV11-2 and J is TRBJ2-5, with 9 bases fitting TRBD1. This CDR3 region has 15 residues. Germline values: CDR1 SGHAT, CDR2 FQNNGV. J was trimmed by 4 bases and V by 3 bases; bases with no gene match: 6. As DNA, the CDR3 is TGTGCCAGCAGCTTCGAAGACAGGGGGGGAGAGACCCAGTACTTC. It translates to CASSFEDRGGETQYF. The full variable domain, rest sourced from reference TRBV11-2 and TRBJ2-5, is EAGVAQSPRYKIIEKRQSVAFWCNPISGHATLYWYQQILGQGPKLLIQFQNNGVVDDSQLPKDRFSAERLKGVDSTLKIQPAKLEDSAVYLCASSFEDRGGETQYFGPGTRLLVL.

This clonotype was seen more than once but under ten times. CDR3 protein: CASSRTGGPTDTQYF. The CDR3 DNA sequence: TGTGCCAGTAGCCGTACAGGGGGCCCCACAGATACGCAGTATTTT. V gene TRBV19 combines with J gene TRBJ2-3; 9 bases are shared with TRBD1. V was clipped by 6 bases and J by 2 bases; unmatched bases: 6. CDR1 is LNHDA and CDR2 is SQIVND in the germline V gene (reference sequence). CDR3 length: 15 amino acids.

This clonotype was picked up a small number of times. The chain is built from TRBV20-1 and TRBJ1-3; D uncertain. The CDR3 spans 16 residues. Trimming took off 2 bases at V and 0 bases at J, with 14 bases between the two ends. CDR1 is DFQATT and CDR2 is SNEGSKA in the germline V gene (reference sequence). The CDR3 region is CSARSTDGRSGNTIYF. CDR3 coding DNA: TGCAGTGCTAGATCTACGGACGGGCGCTCTGGAAACACCATATATTTT.

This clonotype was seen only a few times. The DNA of the CDR3 is TGTGCCAGCAGTCCCTTCCCGGGACAGGGGGCTCCTGGAAACACCATATATTTT. Translated, it gives CASSPFPGQGAPGNTIYF. This rearrangement joins TRBV27 to TRBJ1-3; 12 bases match TRBD1. CDR1 is MNHEY and CDR2 is SMNVEV in the germline V gene (reference sequence). Losses at the gene ends were 5 bases for V and 2 bases for J; bases not matched to a gene: 10. The CDR3 has 18 residues.

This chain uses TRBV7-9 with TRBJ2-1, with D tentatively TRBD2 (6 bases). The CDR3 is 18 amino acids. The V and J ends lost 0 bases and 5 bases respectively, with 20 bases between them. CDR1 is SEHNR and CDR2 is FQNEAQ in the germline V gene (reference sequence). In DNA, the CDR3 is TGTGCCAGCAGCTTAGCGCTTGGGGCGGGGAATTGGCACAATGAGCAGTTCTTC. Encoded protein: CASSLALGAGNWHNEQFF.

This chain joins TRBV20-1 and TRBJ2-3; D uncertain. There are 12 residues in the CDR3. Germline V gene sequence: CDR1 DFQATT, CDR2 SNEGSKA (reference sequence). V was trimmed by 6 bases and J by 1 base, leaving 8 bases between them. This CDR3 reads CSANPGTDTQYF. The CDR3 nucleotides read TGCAGTGCAAACCCAGGCACAGATACGCAGTATTTT.

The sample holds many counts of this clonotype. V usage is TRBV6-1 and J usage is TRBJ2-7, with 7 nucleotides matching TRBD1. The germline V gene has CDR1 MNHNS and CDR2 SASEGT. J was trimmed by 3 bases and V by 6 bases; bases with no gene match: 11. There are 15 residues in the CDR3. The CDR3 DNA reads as TGTGCCAGCAGACTCAGACAGGGAAGGAGCTACGAGCAGTACGTC. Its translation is CASRLRQGRSYEQYV.

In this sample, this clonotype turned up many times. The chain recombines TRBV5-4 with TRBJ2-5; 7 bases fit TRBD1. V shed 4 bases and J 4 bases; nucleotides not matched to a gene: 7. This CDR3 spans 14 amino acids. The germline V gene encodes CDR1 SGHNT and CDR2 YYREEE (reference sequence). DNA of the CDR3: TGTGCCAGCAGCGCCTGGACAGGCGGAGAGACCCAGTACTTC. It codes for CASSAWTGGETQYF.

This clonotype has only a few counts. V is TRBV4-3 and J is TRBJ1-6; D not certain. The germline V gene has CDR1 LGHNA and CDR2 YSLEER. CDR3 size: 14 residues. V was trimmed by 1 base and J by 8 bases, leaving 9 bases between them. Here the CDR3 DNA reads TGCGCCAGCAGCCAAGGCCGAGGGTATTCACCCCTCCACTTT. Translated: CASSQGRGYSPLHF.

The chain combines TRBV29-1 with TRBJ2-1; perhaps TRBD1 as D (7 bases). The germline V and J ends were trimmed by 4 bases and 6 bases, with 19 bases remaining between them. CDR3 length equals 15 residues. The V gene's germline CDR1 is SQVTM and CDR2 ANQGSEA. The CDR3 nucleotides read TGCAGCGTTGGGGGCGGGACAGATTTATTCAATGAGCAGTTCTTC. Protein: CSVGGGTDLFNEQFF.

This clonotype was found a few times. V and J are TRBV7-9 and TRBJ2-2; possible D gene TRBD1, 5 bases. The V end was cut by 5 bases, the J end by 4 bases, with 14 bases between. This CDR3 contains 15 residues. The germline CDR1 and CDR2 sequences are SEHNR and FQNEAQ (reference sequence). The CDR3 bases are TGTGCCAGCAGCCCTCAGGGCCCGGGCACCGGGGAGCTGTTTTTT. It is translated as CASSPQGPGTGELFF.

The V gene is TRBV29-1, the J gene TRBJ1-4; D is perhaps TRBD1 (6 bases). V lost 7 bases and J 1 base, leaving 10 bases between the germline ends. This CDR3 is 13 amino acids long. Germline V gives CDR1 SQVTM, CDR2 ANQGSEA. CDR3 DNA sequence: TGCAGCGCCCAGGACAGAACTAATGAAAAACTGTTTTTT. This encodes CSAQDRTNEKLFF.

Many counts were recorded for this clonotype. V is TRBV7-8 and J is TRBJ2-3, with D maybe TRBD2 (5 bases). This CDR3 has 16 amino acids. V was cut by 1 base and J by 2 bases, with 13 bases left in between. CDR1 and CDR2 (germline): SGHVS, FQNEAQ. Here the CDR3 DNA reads TGTGCCAGCAGCTTAGGTCCGCGGGCCTACACAGATACGCAGTATTTT. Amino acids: CASSLGPRAYTDTQYF. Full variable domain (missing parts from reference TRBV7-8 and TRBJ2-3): GAGVSQSPRYKVAKRGQDVALRCDPISGHVSLFWYQQALGQGPEFLTYFQNEAQLDKSGLPSDRFFAERPEGSVSTLKIQRTQQEDSAVYLCASSLGPRAYTDTQYFGPGTRLTVL.

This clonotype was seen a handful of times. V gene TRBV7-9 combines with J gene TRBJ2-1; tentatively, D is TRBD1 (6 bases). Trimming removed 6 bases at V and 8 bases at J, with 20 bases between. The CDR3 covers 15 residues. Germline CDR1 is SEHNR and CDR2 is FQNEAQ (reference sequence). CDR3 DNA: TGTGCCAGCAGTTCCGGGACAAAGGATCCCTATGAGCAGTTCTTC. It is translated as CASSSGTKDPYEQFF.

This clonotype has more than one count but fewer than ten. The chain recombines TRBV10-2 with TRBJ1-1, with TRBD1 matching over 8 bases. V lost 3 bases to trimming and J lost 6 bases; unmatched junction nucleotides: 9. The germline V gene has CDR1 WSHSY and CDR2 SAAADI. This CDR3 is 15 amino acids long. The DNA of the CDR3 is TGCGCCAGCAGTGAACCAGACGACAGGGGCTCTGAAGCTTTCTTT. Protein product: CASSEPDDRGSEAFF.

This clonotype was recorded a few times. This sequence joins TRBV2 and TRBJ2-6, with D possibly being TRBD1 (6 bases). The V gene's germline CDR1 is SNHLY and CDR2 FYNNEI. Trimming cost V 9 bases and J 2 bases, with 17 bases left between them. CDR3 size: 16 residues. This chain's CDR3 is CASHGAGDPGANVLTF. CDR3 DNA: TGTGCCAGTCATGGGGCAGGGGACCCTGGGGCCAACGTCCTGACTTTC.